These 25 T cell receptor beta chains share one sample of origin, sequenced in a study of T cell clonality in common variable immunodeficiency (dated by TCRdb to the mid-2010s). Library preparation employed the immunoSEQ multiplex PCR assay. The table comes from immuneACCESS by way of TCRdb, which keeps in-frame sequences with V and J called. Part of the clones is missing from these tables; in studies checked, under half for an unresolved V gene and the rest for unknown reasons. The data for this sample show around 81,000 clones, each detected more than once. The ten largest account for 0.65% to 0.8% of the sample. The specimen sequenced was peripheral blood mononuclear cells. These receptors were obtained from a person aged 18 to 70 in good health.

This clone has only a few counts. CDR3 bases read: TGTGCCAGCAGCCTGATAGCGGGACCCTCTTACGAG. It translates to CASSLIAGPSYE. The CDR3 in its entirety is CASSLIAGPSYEQYF. The V and J genes are TRBV5-4 and TRBJ2-7, with 8 bases lining up with TRBD2. The CDR3 extends 3 residues past the end of the read, so its final part is completed from the germline J gene. Per the germline V gene, CDR1 is SGHNT and CDR2 is YYREEE (reference sequence). The CDR3 has 15 amino acids. Trimming removed 4 bases from V and 4 bases from J; junction bases left unmatched: 10. Looking up the rest from reference TRBV5-4 and TRBJ2-7 gives the full variable domain: ETGVTQSPTHLIKTRGQQVTLRCSSQSGHNTVSWYQQALGQGPQFIFQYYREEENGRGNFPPRFSGLQFPNYSSELNVNALELDDSALYLCASSLIAGPSYEQYFGPGTRLTVT.

This clone was recorded at least ten times. The CDR3 end lies 3 residues beyond the end of the read and is filled in from the germline J gene. The chain is built from TRBV6-2 or TRBV6-3 and TRBJ1-4, with TRBD1 matching 10 bases. The CDR3 is made up of 14 amino acids. With V trimmed by 6 bases and J by 8 bases, 6 bases remained unmatched. The germline V gene encodes CDR1 MNHEY and CDR2 SVGEGT. The covered CDR3 bases are TGTGCCAGCAGAACGACAGGGGGCGGCGAAAAA. Protein sequence: CASRTTGGGEK. The full-length CDR3 reads as CASRTTGGGEKLFF.

This clone appeared many times. The read ends 3 residues early relative to the CDR3; the germline J gene fills the gap. The chain links TRBV2 to TRBJ2-7; D is perhaps TRBD2 (6 bases). The CDR3 is 13 amino acids. Germline-derived CDR1 and CDR2 are SNHLY and FYNNEI. Trimming removed 2 bases from V and 6 bases from J, with 11 bases in between. CDR3 sequence: CASSERLVTEQYF. The CDR3 bases that were read are TGTGCCAGCAGTGAAAGACTAGTTACCGAG.

This clone was detected many times. Read data end 3 residues before the CDR3 end; the end is taken from the germline J gene. V gene TRBV20-1 combines with J gene TRBJ2-7, with TRBD2 as a possible D gene (5 bases). CDR3 length: 14 amino acids. From germline, CDR1 is DFQATT and CDR2 SNEGSKA (reference sequence). V was trimmed by 3 bases and J by 2 bases, leaving 14 bases between them. The CDR3 reads CSARGWTRTYEQYF. The DNA read from the CDR3 is TGCAGTGCTAGGGGTTGGACTCGCACCTACGAG.

This clone came up many times. This chain's CDR3 is CASKRRDRDNSPLHF. CDR3 DNA (partial): TGTGCCAGCAAACGCCGGGACAGGGATAATTCACCC. The chain combines TRBV6-2 or TRBV6-3 with TRBJ1-6, with 9 bases aligning to TRBD1. The read ends 3 residues early relative to the CDR3; the germline J gene fills the gap. Trimming took 7 bases from V and 5 from J; bases not matched to a gene: 6. This CDR3 spans 15 amino acids. Germline V lookup: CDR1 MNHEY, CDR2 SVGEGT.

This clone occurred many times. The CDR3 extends 3 residues past the end of the read, so its final part is completed from the germline J gene. This chain joins TRBV15 and TRBJ2-7; D possibly corresponds to TRBD1 (6 bases). Germline CDR1 is LNHNV and CDR2 is YYDKDF (reference sequence). The CDR3 sequence is 14 residues long. With 2 bases removed from V and 1 base from J, the gap between germline ends came to 9 bases. The CDR3 sequence: CATSRRDNSYEQYF. CDR3 DNA (partial): TGTGCCACCAGCAGAAGGGACAATTCCTACGAG.

As for this clone: The read terminates 3 residues before the CDR3 end, so the remaining end is supplied by the germline J gene. This chain connects TRBV19 to TRBJ1-2; TRBD1 is a possible D gene (5 bases). This CDR3 has 16 amino acids. In germline, CDR1 is LNHDA, CDR2 SQIVND (reference sequence). The CDR3 is CASSMGLAGGNNDYTF. The sequenced part of the CDR3 DNA is TGTGCCAGTAGTATGGGACTAGCGGGAGGGAACAATGAC.

This clone was seen at least ten times. CDR3 DNA (partial): TGTGCCAGCAGCTTAGGACAACCTGGCGGGGGAAACATT. As protein: CASSLGQPGGGNI. The whole CDR3 is CASSLGQPGGGNIQYF. The rearrangement joins TRBV7-3 to TRBJ2-4, with TRBD2 matching 7 bases. The observed sequence ends 3 residues before the CDR3 terminus, with the missing tail filled in from the germline J gene. The CDR3 is 16 residues long. V shed 2 bases and J 6 bases; nucleotides not matched to a gene: 10. The germline V gene encodes CDR1 SGHTA and CDR2 FQGTGA.

This clone was counted ten times or more. The sequence runs out 3 residues before the end of the CDR3; the remainder is reconstructed from the germline J gene. The rearrangement links TRBV18 to TRBJ1-1, with 7 bases fitting TRBD1. The length of the CDR3 is 14 residues. CDR1 and CDR2 (germline): KGHSH, LQKENI. V shed 3 bases, J shed 2 bases, and the junction held 3 bases outside the gene matches. The CDR3 bases that were read are TGTGCCAGCTCACCTAGGGACAGAAACACTGAA. It codes for CASSPRDRNTE. The entire CDR3 sequence reads CASSPRDRNTEAFF.

This clone was found many times. CDR3 protein: CAISGAGTGVNEQFF. Partial CDR3 DNA: TGTGCCATCAGTGGGGCCGGGACAGGGGTCAATGAG. The V and J genes are TRBV10-3 and TRBJ2-1; 10 nucleotides align to TRBD1. Read sequence stops 3 residues before the CDR3 end, and the germline J gene provides the missing end. V lost 4 bases to trimming and J lost 6 bases; unmatched junction nucleotides: 6. The length of the CDR3 is 15 residues. Germline lookup yields CDR1 ENHRY and CDR2 SYGVKD.

This clone occurred many times. The read falls 3 residues short of the CDR3 end, and the missing part is taken from the germline J gene. This sequence joins TRBV29-1 and TRBJ2-7; 8 nucleotides align to TRBD1. In germline, CDR1 is SQVTM, CDR2 ANQGSEA. Trimming took 7 bases from V and 3 from J; bases not matched to a gene: 2. CDR3 size: 11 residues. Incomplete CDR3 DNA: TGCAGCGCGACAGGGGACTACGAG. Amino acid sequence: CSATGDYE. The whole CDR3 protein is CSATGDYEQYF.

Ten or more counts support this clone. Read coverage stops 3 residues before the CDR3 terminus; the germline J gene supplies the remainder. The genes are TRBV7-9 and TRBJ1-2; 9 bases agree with TRBD1. This CDR3 has 15 amino acids. Germline assignment: CDR1 SEHNR and CDR2 FQNEAQ (reference sequence). After removal of 5 bases from V and 7 bases from J, the junction contained 11 bases not matched to a gene. CDR3 DNA (partial): TGTGCCAGCAGCCCCCCGGGACAGGGTAAATCTGGC. Translation gives CASSPPGQGKSG. The full CDR3 reads CASSPPGQGKSGYTF.

This clone was found many times. Read coverage stops 3 residues before the CDR3 terminus; the germline J gene supplies the remainder. The V gene is TRBV6-2 or TRBV6-3, the J gene TRBJ1-2; 7 bases line up with TRBD1. Trimming at V came to 4 bases and at J to 0 bases, leaving 8 bases not matched to a gene. Germline assignment: CDR1 MNHEY and CDR2 SVGEGT. The CDR3 has 16 amino acids. The sequenced part of the CDR3 DNA is TGTGCCAGCAGTTTGACGACAGGGCCGACTAACTATGGC. This translates into CASSLTTGPTNYG. In full, the CDR3 is CASSLTTGPTNYGYTF.

Ten or more counts support this clone. The read finishes 3 residues shy of the CDR3 end, and the germline J gene is used to complete it. V gene TRBV2 combines with J gene TRBJ1-5; 8 nucleotides match TRBD1. Germline V gene sequence: CDR1 SNHLY, CDR2 FYNNEI. The V and J ends lost 8 bases and 0 bases, in that order; junction bases with no gene match: 3. CDR3 length: 14 amino acids. CDR3 sequence reads: CASGQGSSNQPQHF. The covered CDR3 bases are TGTGCCAGCGGACAGGGTTCTAGCAATCAGCCC.

This clone showed up many times. The read ends 3 residues before the CDR3 terminus; that terminus is restored from the germline J gene. This chain uses TRBV7-2 with TRBJ2-7, with 8 nucleotides matching TRBD2. The CDR3 totals 14 residues. Germline V gene data show CDR1 as SGHTA and CDR2 as FQGNSA. V was pared by 3 bases and J by 4 bases, with 5 bases of the junction left unmatched. CDR3 DNA, as far as it was read: TGTGCCAGCAGCTTCGGACGGGGGGGGTACGAG. Translating gives CASSFGRGGYE. The complete CDR3 sequence is CASSFGRGGYEQYF.

The table lists this clone with many counts. The read ends 3 residues early relative to the CDR3; the germline J gene fills the gap. The chain uses TRBV29-1 and TRBJ1-3, with D tentatively TRBD1 (5 bases). The V gene's germline CDR1 is SQVTM and CDR2 ANQGSEA. The V end was cut by 6 bases, the J end by 0 bases, with 12 bases between. The CDR3 length is 14 residues. The CDR3 is CSVLTTGSGNTIYF. The part of the CDR3 DNA that was read is TGCAGCGTCCTTACTACAGGCTCTGGAAACACC.

This clone occurred many times. The CDR3 goes on 3 residues after the read ends, and that part is filled in from the germline J gene. The chain uses TRBV5-1 and TRBJ2-5, with TRBD1 matching over 9 bases. Trimming removed 0 bases from V and 4 bases from J; junction bases left unmatched: 7. Germline CDR1 is SGHRS and CDR2 is YFSETQ. CDR3 length: 16 residues. The part of the CDR3 DNA that was read is TGCGCCAGCAGCTTGGGAGGACAGGGGTCGTTAGAGACC. It translates to CASSLGGQGSLET. The whole CDR3 is CASSLGGQGSLETQYF.

This clone has a count of ten or more. The CDR3 end is not reached by the read, which stops 3 residues before it; the germline J gene fills it in. V and J are TRBV6-2 or TRBV6-3 and TRBJ2-1, with 12 bases that match TRBD2. The CDR3 spans 15 residues. V lost 5 bases to trimming and J lost 9 bases; unmatched junction nucleotides: 8. In germline, CDR1 is MNHEY, CDR2 SVGEGT. Incomplete CDR3 DNA: TGTGCCAGCAGTGGACTAGCGGGAAACGTAGGTGAG. Its translation is CASSGLAGNVGE. The complete CDR3 sequence is CASSGLAGNVGEQFF.

For this clone: The observed sequence ends 3 residues before the CDR3 terminus, with the missing tail filled in from the germline J gene. The V and J genes are TRBV19 and TRBJ2-2; D not certain. Germline V lookup: CDR1 LNHDA, CDR2 SQIVND (reference sequence). Between the trimmed V and J ends, which lost 5 bases and 0 bases, there was a span of 10 bases. The CDR3 contains 15 residues. The CDR3 sequence is CASSFSGANTGELFF. CDR3 DNA (partial): TGTGCCAGTAGTTTCTCAGGAGCGAACACCGGGGAG.

This clone has just a few counts. The DNA read from the CDR3 is TGTGCCAGCAGCTATACAGGGGGCGCGGATCAGCCC. Its translation: CASSYTGGADQP. The full CDR3 is CASSYTGGADQPQHF. The V and J genes are TRBV5-5 and TRBJ1-5; 9 bases match TRBD1. The sequenced fragment ends 3 residues before the CDR3 boundary, so the rest is inferred from the germline J gene. Germline V gene data show CDR1 as SGHKS and CDR2 as YYEKEE (reference sequence). This CDR3 is 15 amino acids long. Trimming at V came to 3 bases and at J to 5 bases, leaving 6 bases not matched to a gene.

This clone was seen many times. The read ends 3 residues shy of where the CDR3 ends; the end is completed using the germline J gene. The genes are TRBV20-1 and TRBJ2-6, with 8 bases matching TRBD2. Germline V gives CDR1 DFQATT, CDR2 SNEGSKA (reference sequence). The CDR3 length is 18 residues. J was trimmed by 0 bases and V by 4 bases; bases with no gene match: 11. The CDR3 loop is CSATGGGSLVSGANVLTF. The sequenced part of the CDR3 DNA is TGCAGTGCTACCGGGGGGGGAAGCCTAGTCTCTGGGGCCAACGTC.

In this sample, this clone turned up many times. From the germline J gene comes the end of the CDR3, since the read stops 3 residues before it. The chain links TRBV19 to TRBJ1-2; a weak D match, TRBD1 (5 bases). The length of the CDR3 is 12 residues. Germline V gene data show CDR1 as LNHDA and CDR2 as SQIVND (reference sequence). The sequenced CDR3 bases are TGTGCCAGTAGTCTGAGGGGAAGAGGC. Translation: CASSLRGRG. The complete CDR3 reads CASSLRGRGYTF.

This clone was seen a few times. The sequenced fragment ends 3 residues before the CDR3 boundary, so the rest is inferred from the germline J gene. J is TRBJ2-5 and V is TRBV10-2, with 10 bases identical to TRBD2. With 2 bases clipped from V and 1 base from J, the junction kept 4 bases outside the gene matches. The germline gives CDR1 WSHSY, CDR2 SAAADI. The length of the CDR3 is 16 residues. The CDR3 reads CASSEGVAGGQETQYF. CDR3 bases read: TGCGCCAGCAGTGAGGGGGTAGCGGGAGGCCAAGAGACC.

This clone has a count of ten or more. The CDR3 goes on 3 residues after the read ends, and that part is filled in from the germline J gene. This rearrangement joins TRBV5-1 to TRBJ2-2; 9 nucleotides align to TRBD2. CDR3 size: 16 residues. Losses at the gene ends were 0 bases for V and 4 bases for J; bases not matched to a gene: 4. The V gene's germline CDR1 is SGHRS and CDR2 YFSETQ. This chain's CDR3 is CASSLGLAGPTGELFF. CDR3 bases read: TGCGCCAGCAGCTTGGGTCTAGCGGGACCCACCGGGGAG.

This clone has ten or more counts. The sequenced fragment ends 3 residues before the CDR3 boundary, so the rest is inferred from the germline J gene. The genes are TRBV7-3 and TRBJ2-1, with 11 bases fitting TRBD2. Germline assignment: CDR1 SGHTA and CDR2 FQGTGA. The length of the CDR3 is 19 residues. V shed 0 bases and J 2 bases; nucleotides not matched to a gene: 9. CDR3 DNA, as far as it was read: TGTGCCAGCAGCTTAACACCCAGGACTAGCGGGTATGCCTACAATGAG. This gives the protein CASSLTPRTSGYAYNE. The whole CDR3 reads CASSLTPRTSGYAYNEQFF. The full variable domain, with the rest looked up from reference TRBV7-3 and TRBJ2-1, is GAGVSQTPSNKVTEKGKYVELRCDPISGHTALYWYRQSLGQGPEFLIYFQGTGAADDSGLPNDRFFAVRPEGSVSTLKIQRTERGDSAVYLCASSLTPRTSGYAYNEQFFGPGTRLTVL.